The present T cell receptor (beta chain) was sequenced within a study of regulatory T cells in long-lasting Graves disease. Time point denoted: newly diagnosed GD, antithyroid drugs for less than 3 months. PBMC-extracted RNA yielded the TCR library. To make TCR beta libraries, researchers used iRepertoire HTBI primers and Arm-PCR of CDR3 regions. One entry per CDR3 protein results from TCRdb running MiXCR on the multiplex PCR reads. The sample lists around 330,000 distinct CDR3 sequences, over 15% occurring once. This clonotype has a handful of counts. Trimming stripped 8 bases from V and 7 bases from J, with 18 bases between. Germline loops: CDR1 MNHNS, CDR2 SASEGT. This CDR3 region has 14 residues.

The receptor was isolated from a female donor with Graves disease. The sample consisted of peripheral blood mononuclear cells (PBMCs), taken at new diagnosis, from a patient treated with antithyroid drugs. The rearrangement joins TRBV6-1 to TRBJ2-1; D possibly corresponds to TRBD2 (6 bases). The CDR3 reads CASGEAGEENEQFF. CDR3 coding DNA: TGTGCCAGCGGGGAGGCAGGCGAGGAAAATGAGCAGTTCTTC.